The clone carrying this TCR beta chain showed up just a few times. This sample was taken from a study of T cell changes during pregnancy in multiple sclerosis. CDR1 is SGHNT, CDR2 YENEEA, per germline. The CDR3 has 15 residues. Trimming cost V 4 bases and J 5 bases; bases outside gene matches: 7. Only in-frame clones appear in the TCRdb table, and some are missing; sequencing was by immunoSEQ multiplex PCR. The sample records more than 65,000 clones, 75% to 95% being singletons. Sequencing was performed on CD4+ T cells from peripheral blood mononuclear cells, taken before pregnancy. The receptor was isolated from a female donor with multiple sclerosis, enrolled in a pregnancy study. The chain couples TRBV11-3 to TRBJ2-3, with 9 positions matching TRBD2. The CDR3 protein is CASSSRGGALDTQYF. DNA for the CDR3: TGTGCCAGCAGCTCGCGCGGGGGGGCCTTAGATACGCAGTATTTT.